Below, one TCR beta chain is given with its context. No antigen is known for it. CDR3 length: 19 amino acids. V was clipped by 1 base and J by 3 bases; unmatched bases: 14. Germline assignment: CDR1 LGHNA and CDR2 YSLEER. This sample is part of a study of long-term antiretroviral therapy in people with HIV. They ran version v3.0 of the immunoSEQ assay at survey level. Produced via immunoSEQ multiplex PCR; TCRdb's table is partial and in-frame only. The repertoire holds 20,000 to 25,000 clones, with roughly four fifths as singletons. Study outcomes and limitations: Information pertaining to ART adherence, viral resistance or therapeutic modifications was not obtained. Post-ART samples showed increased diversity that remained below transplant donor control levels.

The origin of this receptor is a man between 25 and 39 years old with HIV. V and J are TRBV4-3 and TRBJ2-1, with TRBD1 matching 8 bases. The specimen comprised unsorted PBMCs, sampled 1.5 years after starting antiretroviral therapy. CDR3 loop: CASSQVFSPGQVGYNEQFF. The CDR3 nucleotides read TGCGCCAGCAGCCAAGTTTTTTCCCCGGGACAGGTAGGCTACAATGAGCAGTTCTTC.